The text below deals with one T cell receptor (beta chain). Its specificity is not known. This record belongs to a study of cytomegalovirus exposure and HLA in healthy donors. V gave up 3 bases and J gave up 3 bases, with 5 bases separating them. CDR1 is SNHLY and CDR2 is FYNNEI in the germline V gene. This CDR3 spans 12 amino acids. Broader study findings: Some TCR beta chains (roughly 160 of them) were listed as cytomegalovirus-associated. In a later analysis, compared with equally common non-associated chains, HLA-associated beta chains were more expanded. In vitro data verified a few CMV-associated chains as specific for CMV antigens.

PCR involved 60 Vbeta and 13 Jbeta primers. Profiled with immunoSEQ multiplex PCR; TCRdb holds only in-frame clones, not every one. In the table there are about 210,000 clones, roughly 83% of which are singletons. This clonotype was sampled from a male donor in good health and CMV-seropositive. The J gene is TRBJ1-2, the V gene TRBV2; D is unresolved. The sample comprised PBMCs. The CDR3 loop is CASSERDYGYTF. The DNA of the CDR3 is TGTGCCAGCAGTGAGAGGGACTATGGCTACACCTTC.